This TCR beta chain is drawn from a study of blood T cell repertoires in COVID-19. In the study overall: Sites in the United States, Italy and Spain provided acute and convalescent COVID-19 samples. T cells, B-cell-depleted T cells, or PBMCs provided the cDNA or gDNA that served as material.

Germline-derived CDR1 and CDR2 are SGHRS and YFSETQ. V was cut by 2 bases and J by 0 bases, with 9 bases left in between. This CDR3 region has 16 residues. In the study's own analysis: It was from reference gene primer amplification that nucleated cell counts were estimated. TCRdb's table, derived via immunoSEQ multiplex PCR, lists solely in-frame clones and lacks some. The DNA was the basis for D and trimming; V, J and clone size are from that table. The sample gives around 270,000 clones, around 85% of which show up once; roughly 0.87% is in the top ten. Seattle-derived patients entered the study during active infection and were followed longitudinally.

The rearrangement links TRBV5-1 to TRBJ2-6; D gene unclear. This receptor was taken from a human donor with COVID-19, enrolled during active disease. The donor label of this sample is uncertain. Sequenced input: peripheral blood. CDR3 nucleotide sequence: TGCGCCAGCAGCTTTAACCCTAACTCTGGGGCCAACGTCCTGACTTTC. Amino acid sequence: CASSFNPNSGANVLTF.